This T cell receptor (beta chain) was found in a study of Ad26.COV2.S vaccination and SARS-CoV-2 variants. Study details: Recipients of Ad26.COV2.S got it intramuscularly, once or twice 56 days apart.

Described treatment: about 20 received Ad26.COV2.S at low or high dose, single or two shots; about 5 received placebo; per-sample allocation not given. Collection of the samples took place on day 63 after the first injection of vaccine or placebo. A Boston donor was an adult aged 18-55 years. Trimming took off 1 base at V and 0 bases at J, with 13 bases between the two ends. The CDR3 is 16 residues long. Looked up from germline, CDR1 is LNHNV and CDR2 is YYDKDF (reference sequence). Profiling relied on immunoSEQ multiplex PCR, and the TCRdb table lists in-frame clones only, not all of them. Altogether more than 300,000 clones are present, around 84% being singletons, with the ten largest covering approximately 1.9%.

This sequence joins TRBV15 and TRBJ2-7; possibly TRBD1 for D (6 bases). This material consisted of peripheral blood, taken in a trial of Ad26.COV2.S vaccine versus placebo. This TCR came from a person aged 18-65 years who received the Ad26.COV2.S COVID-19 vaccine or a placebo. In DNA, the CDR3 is TGTGCCACCAGCAGAGGGCCGGGGACACCCTCCTACGAGCAGTACTTC. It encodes CATSRGPGTPSYEQYF.